This T cell receptor (beta chain) was recovered during a study of T cells in Graves' hyperthyroidism and ophthalmopathy. Study-level results: Median prediction lead before ophthalmopathy onset was about 6.7 months with the model.

The J segment lost 5 bases and the V segment lost 7 bases, leaving 7 bases of the junction unmatched. CDR3 size: 13 residues. The germline V gene encodes CDR1 MNHNS and CDR2 SASEGT. Amplified regions were TCR beta CDR3 sequences from RNA transcripts. HTBI primers were the set used in a first-round RT-PCR of the TCR CDR3. TCRdb used MiXCR to reprocess the multiplex PCR reads, holding one entry per CDR3 protein. Here the sample spans 300,000 to 350,000 distinct CDR3 sequences, roughly 18% being singletons. With respect to this clonotype: Its antigen is still unknown.

Sequencing input: blood. V and J are TRBV6-1 and TRBJ2-5; 7 bases fit TRBD1. The receptor was isolated from a woman aged 45 to 65 with Graves' hyperthyroidism. CDR3 in amino acids: CASNRGLGETQYF. Written as DNA, the CDR3 is TGTGCCAGCAACAGGGGCCTTGGTGAGACCCAGTACTTC.